These 13 T cell receptor beta chains came from one sample sequenced in a study of cytomegalovirus exposure and HLA in healthy donors. Repertoires were generated with immunoSEQ multiplex PCR, while TCRdb's copy carries only in-frame clones and drops some. The sample includes some 290,000 clones, approximately 91% seen only once; the top ten take around 0.96%. The sequenced sample consisted of PBMCs. These receptors all come from a young man in good health and CMV-seronegative.

This clone was found once. The rearrangement joins TRBV6-1 to TRBJ1-2; 9 bases match TRBD1. The CDR3 spans 15 residues. The germline CDR1 and CDR2 sequences are MNHNS and SASEGT. The V gene end was trimmed by 4 bases and the J gene end by 4 bases; junction bases not matched to a gene: 7. The CDR3 spells CASSGRDRASYGYTF. The CDR3 DNA sequence: TGTGCCAGCAGTGGACGGGACAGGGCATCCTATGGCTACACCTTC.

This chain links TRBV5-1 with TRBJ2-5; D perhaps matches TRBD2 (5 bases). V was shortened by 1 base and J by 5 bases, with 15 bases between the two germline ends. The CDR3 runs 15 residues. Per the germline V gene, CDR1 is SGHRS and CDR2 is YFSETQ. The CDR3 loop reads CASSLYGSWGETQYF. CDR3 bases: TGCGCCAGCAGCTTGTATGGGAGCTGGGGTGAGACCCAGTACTTC.

The V gene is TRBV5-4, the J gene TRBJ1-4, with 7 bases lining up with TRBD1. V lost 4 bases and J lost 3; bases outside the gene matches: 0. Germline lookup yields CDR1 SGHNT and CDR2 YYREEE (reference sequence). This CDR3 is built from 13 residues. CDR3 nucleotide sequence: TGTGCCAGCAGCCAGGGGGCTAATGAAAAACTGTTTTTT. Residues: CASSQGANEKLFF.

The CDR3 sequence is CASSQSGGPGETQYF. Written as DNA, the CDR3 is TGTGCCAGCAGCCAGAGCGGGGGGCCCGGGGAGACCCAGTACTTC. The chain joins TRBV11-2 to TRBJ2-5, with TRBD2 identical over 9 bases. This CDR3 region has 15 residues. V was pared by 5 bases and J by 5 bases, with 9 bases of the junction left unmatched. CDR1 SGHAT and CDR2 FQNNGV come from the germline V gene.

CDR3 amino acids: CASGQGAYNEQFF. The CDR3 DNA is TGTGCCAGCGGACAGGGAGCCTACAATGAGCAGTTCTTC. The genes are TRBV27 and TRBJ2-1; 8 nucleotides line up with TRBD1. The CDR3 is made up of 13 amino acids. Germline V CDR1 and CDR2: MNHEY, SMNVEV (reference sequence). V shed 8 bases, J shed 2 bases, and the junction held 2 bases outside the gene matches.

This chain joins TRBV7-9 and TRBJ2-7, with D possibly being TRBD1 (5 bases). The germline V gene has CDR1 SEHNR and CDR2 FQNEAQ (reference sequence). V lost 1 base, J lost 3 bases, and 10 bases lay in between. The CDR3 has 14 residues. CDR3 nucleotide sequence: TGTGCCAGCAGCTTAGGGGGCCAGGGCTACGAGCAGTACTTC. This sequence encodes CASSLGGQGYEQYF.

This chain connects TRBV7-2 to TRBJ2-2, with D possibly matching TRBD1 (6 bases). V was cut by 0 bases and J by 2 bases, with 7 bases left in between. CDR3 length: 15 residues. Germline CDR1 and CDR2: SGHTA and FQGNSA. The CDR3 region is CASSLAGTNTGELFF. The CDR3 nucleotides are TGTGCCAGCAGCTTAGCCGGGACAAACACCGGGGAGCTGTTTTTT.

Worth noting for this clone: The conserved closing phenylalanine or tryptophan is absent in this CDR3, likely reflecting a read error. It is unclear where the CDR3 begins or ends on the DNA, so no DNA is shown, and the CDR3 is as TCRdb lists it. The chain recombines TRBV6-1 with TRBJ1-2. The CDR3 totals 12 residues, both ends included. Germline CDR1 reads MNHNS; CDR2 reads SASEGT. The CDR3 reads CASSEPLAEFNP.

The chain is built from TRBV19 and TRBJ2-1; weak D call: TRBD2 (7 bases). V was clipped by 4 bases and J by 6 bases, with 19 bases between them. The CDR3 is 16 residues long. CDR1 LNHDA and CDR2 SQIVND come from the germline V gene (reference sequence). For the CDR3, the DNA is TGTGCCAGTAGTAGGCAAGGAGGGGGGGCTGTCAATGAGCAGTTCTTC. The encoded protein is CASSRQGGGAVNEQFF.

Comments on this clone: Distinct nucleotide sequences in the sample also encode this CDR3. The chain has TRBV2 and TRBJ2-7; TRBD1 matches 9 bases. Germline-derived CDR1 and CDR2 are SNHLY and FYNNEI. V was clipped by 5 bases and J by 4 bases; unmatched bases: 3. This CDR3 spans 13 amino acids. CDR3 amino acids: CASSRDRVYEQYF. CDR3 coding DNA: TGTGCCAGCAGTCGGGACAGGGTATACGAGCAGTACTTC.

J is TRBJ2-7 and V is TRBV6-6; no reliable D call. The V gene's germline CDR1 is MNHNY and CDR2 SVGAGI (reference sequence). Trimming took off 0 bases at V and 0 bases at J, with 6 bases between the two ends. The CDR3 is made up of 14 amino acids. CDR3 protein: CASSYSNPSYEQYF. CDR3 in DNA: TGTGCCAGCAGTTACTCTAATCCCTCCTACGAGCAGTACTTC.

V usage is TRBV5-1 and J usage is TRBJ2-5; the match to TRBD2 covers 7 bases. J gave up 0 bases and V 4 bases, and 9 bases lay outside the gene matches. Looked up from germline, CDR1 is SGHRS and CDR2 is YFSETQ. The CDR3 runs to 16 residues. The CDR3 coding sequence is TGCGCCAGCAGCCCAACGACTAGCAAGTACCAAGAGACCCAGTACTTC. It translates to CASSPTTSKYQETQYF. Based on the CDR3 plus reference TRBV5-1 and TRBJ2-5, the full variable domain is KAGVTQTPRYLIKTRGQQVTLSCSPISGHRSVSWYQQTPGQGLQFLFEYFSETQRNKGNFPGRFSGRQFSNSRSEMNVSTLELGDSALYLCASSPTTSKYQETQYFGPGTRLLVL.

This chain joins TRBV6-1 and TRBJ2-1; 13 bases map to TRBD2. J gave up 10 bases and V 2 bases, and 5 bases lay outside the gene matches. From germline, CDR1 is MNHNS and CDR2 SASEGT. The CDR3 sequence is 15 residues long. CDR3 sequence: CASSEMGTSGVEQFF. In DNA form, the CDR3 reads TGTGCCAGCAGTGAAATGGGGACTAGCGGGGTGGAGCAGTTCTTC.